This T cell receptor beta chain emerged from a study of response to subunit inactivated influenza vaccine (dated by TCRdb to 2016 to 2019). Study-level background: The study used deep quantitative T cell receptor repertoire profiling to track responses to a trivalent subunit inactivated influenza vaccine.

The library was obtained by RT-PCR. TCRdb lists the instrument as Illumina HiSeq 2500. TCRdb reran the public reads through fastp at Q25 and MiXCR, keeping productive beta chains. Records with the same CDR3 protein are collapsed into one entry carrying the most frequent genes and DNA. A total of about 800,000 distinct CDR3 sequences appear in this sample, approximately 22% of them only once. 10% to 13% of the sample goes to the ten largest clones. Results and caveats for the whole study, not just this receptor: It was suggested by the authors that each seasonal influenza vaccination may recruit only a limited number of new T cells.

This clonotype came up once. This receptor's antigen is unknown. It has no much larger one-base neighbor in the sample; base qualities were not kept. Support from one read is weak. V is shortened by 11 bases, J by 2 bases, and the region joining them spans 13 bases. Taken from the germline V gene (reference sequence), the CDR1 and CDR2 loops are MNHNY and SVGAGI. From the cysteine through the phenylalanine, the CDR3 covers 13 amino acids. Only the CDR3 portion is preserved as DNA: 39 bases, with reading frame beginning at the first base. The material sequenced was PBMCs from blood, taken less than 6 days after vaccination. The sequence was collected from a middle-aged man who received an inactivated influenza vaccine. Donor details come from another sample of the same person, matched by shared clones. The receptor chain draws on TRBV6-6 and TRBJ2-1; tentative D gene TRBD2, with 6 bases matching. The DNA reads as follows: TGTGCCGGTGGGGAGGAAACCTACAATGAGCAGTTCTTC. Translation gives CAGGEETYNEQFF.